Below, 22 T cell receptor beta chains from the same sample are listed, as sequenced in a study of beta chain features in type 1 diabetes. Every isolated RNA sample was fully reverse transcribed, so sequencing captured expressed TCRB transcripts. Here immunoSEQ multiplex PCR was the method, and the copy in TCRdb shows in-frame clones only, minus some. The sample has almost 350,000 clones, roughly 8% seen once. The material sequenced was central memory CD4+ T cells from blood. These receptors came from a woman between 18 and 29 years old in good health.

The CDR3 DNA reads TGTGCCAGCAGCTTAAGTGCACAGCCCCAAGAGACCCAGTACTTC. This encodes CASSLSAQPQETQYF. V is TRBV7-9 and J is TRBJ2-5; D not certain. The CDR3 extends over 15 amino acids. CDR1 is SEHNR, CDR2 FQNEAQ, per germline (reference sequence). V shed 2 bases and J shed 1 base, with 11 bases lying between them.

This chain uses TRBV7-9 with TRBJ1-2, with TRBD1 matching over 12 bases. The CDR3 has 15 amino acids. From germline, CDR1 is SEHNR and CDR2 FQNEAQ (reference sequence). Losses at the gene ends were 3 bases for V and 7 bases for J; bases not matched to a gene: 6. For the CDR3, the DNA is TGTGCCAGCAGCTTGACCGGGACAGGGGGCTTTGGCTACACCTTC. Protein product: CASSLTGTGGFGYTF.

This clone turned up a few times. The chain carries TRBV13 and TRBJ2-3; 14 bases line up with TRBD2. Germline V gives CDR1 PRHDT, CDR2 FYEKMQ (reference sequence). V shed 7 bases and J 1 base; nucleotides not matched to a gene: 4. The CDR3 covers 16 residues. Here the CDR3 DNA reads TGTGCCAGCAACCGGGGACTAGCGGGAGGCACAGATACGCAGTATTTT. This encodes CASNRGLAGGTDTQYF.

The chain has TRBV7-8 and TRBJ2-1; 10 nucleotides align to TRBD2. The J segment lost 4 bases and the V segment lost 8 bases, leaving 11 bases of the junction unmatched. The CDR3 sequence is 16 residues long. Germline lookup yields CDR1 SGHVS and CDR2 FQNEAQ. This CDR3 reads CASGAAGGLAYNEQFF. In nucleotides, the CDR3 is TGTGCCAGCGGCGCCGCAGGGGGACTAGCGTACAATGAGCAGTTCTTC.

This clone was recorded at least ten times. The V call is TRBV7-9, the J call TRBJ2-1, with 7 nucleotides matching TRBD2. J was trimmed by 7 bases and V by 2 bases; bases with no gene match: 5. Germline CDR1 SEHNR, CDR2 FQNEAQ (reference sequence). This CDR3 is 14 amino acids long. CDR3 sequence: CASSLRGEGNEQFF. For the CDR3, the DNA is TGTGCCAGCAGCTTACGCGGGGAGGGGAATGAGCAGTTCTTC. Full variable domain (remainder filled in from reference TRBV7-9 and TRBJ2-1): DTGVSQNPRHKITKRGQNVTFRCDPISEHNRLYWYRQTLGQGPEFLTYFQNEAQLEKSRLLSDRFSAERPKGSFSTLEIQRTEQGDSAMYLCASSLRGEGNEQFFGPGTRLTVL.

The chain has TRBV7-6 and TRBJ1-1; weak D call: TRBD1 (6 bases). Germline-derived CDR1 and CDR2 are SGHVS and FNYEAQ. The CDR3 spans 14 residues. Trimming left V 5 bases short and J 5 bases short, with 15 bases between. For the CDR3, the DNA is TGTGCCAGCAGCGACGGTACAGGGAGGACTGAAGCTTTCTTT. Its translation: CASSDGTGRTEAFF.

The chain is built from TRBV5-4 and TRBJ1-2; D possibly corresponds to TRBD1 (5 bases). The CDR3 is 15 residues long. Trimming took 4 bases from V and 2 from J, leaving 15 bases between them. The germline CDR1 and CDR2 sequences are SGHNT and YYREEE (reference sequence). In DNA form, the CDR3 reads TGTGCCAGCAGCGGGGAGGCAGGGTGGAACTATGGCTACACCTTC. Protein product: CASSGEAGWNYGYTF.

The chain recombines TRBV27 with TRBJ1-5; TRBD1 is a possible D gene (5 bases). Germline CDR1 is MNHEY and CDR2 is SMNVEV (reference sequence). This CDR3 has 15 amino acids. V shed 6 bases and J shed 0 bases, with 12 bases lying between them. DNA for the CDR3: TGTGCCAGCAGATCGAGGGGTTTTAGCAATCAGCCCCAGCATTTT. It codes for CASRSRGFSNQPQHF.

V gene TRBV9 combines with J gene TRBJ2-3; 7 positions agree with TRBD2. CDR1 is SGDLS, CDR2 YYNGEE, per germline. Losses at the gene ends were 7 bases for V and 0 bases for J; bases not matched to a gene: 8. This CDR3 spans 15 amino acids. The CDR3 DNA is TGTGCCAGCGGAATAAGCGGGATTAGCACAGATACGCAGTATTTT. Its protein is CASGISGISTDTQYF.

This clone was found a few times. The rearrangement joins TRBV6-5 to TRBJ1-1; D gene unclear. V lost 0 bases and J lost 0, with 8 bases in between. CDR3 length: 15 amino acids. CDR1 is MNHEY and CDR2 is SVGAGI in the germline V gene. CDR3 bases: TGTGCCAGCAGTTACTCAGATCGGTTGAACACTGAAGCTTTCTTT. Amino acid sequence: CASSYSDRLNTEAFF.

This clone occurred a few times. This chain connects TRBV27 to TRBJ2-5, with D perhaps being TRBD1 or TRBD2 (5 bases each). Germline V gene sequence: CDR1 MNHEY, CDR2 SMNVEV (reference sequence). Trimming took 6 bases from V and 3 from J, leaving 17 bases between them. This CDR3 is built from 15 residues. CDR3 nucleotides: TGTGCCAGCAGCACCCAGGGACGGACGAAAGAGACCCAGTACTTC. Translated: CASSTQGRTKETQYF.

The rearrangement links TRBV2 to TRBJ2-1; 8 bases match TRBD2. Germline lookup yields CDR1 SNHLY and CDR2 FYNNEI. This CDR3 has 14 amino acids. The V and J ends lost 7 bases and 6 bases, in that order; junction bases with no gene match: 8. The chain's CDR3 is CASTYVAGRNEQFF. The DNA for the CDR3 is TGTGCCAGCACTTACGTAGCGGGGCGCAATGAGCAGTTCTTC.

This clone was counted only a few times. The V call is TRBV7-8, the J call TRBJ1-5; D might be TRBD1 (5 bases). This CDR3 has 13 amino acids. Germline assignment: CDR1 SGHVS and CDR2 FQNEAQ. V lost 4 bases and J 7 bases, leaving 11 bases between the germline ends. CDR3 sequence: CASSYDRGQPQHF. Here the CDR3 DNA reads TGTGCCAGCAGCTATGACAGAGGGCAGCCCCAGCATTTT. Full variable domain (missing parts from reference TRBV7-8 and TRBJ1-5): GAGVSQSPRYKVAKRGQDVALRCDPISGHVSLFWYQQALGQGPEFLTYFQNEAQLDKSGLPSDRFFAERPEGSVSTLKIQRTQQEDSAVYLCASSYDRGQPQHFGDGTRLSIL.

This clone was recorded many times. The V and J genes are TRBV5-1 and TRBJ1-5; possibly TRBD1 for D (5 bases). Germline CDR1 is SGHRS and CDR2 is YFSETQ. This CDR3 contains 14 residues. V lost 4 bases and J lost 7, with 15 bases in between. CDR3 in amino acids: CASSVGVGAQPQHF. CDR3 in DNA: TGCGCCAGCAGCGTGGGAGTAGGGGCCCAGCCCCAGCATTTT. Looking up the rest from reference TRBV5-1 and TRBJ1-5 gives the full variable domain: KAGVTQTPRYLIKTRGQQVTLSCSPISGHRSVSWYQQTPGQGLQFLFEYFSETQRNKGNFPGRFSGRQFSNSRSEMNVSTLELGDSALYLCASSVGVGAQPQHFGDGTRLSIL.

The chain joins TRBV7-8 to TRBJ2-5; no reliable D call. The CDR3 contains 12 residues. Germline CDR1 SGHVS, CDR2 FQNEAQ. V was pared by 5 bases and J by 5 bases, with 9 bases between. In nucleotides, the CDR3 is TGTGCCAGCAGCACCGTACGGGAGACCCAGTACTTC. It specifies CASSTVRETQYF.

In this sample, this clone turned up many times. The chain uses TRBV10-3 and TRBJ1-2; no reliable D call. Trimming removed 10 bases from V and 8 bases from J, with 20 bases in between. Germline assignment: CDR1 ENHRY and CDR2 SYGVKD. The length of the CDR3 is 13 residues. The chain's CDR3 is CASRRQHEEGYTF. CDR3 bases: TGTGCCAGCCGTCGCCAACACGAGGAAGGCTACACCTTC.

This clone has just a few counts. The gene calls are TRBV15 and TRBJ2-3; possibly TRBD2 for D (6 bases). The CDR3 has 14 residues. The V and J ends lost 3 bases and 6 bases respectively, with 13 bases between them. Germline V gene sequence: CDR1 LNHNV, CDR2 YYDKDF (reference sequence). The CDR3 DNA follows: TGTGCCACCAGCAGGGGGGGATTATCGGATACGCAGTATTTT. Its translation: CATSRGGLSDTQYF.

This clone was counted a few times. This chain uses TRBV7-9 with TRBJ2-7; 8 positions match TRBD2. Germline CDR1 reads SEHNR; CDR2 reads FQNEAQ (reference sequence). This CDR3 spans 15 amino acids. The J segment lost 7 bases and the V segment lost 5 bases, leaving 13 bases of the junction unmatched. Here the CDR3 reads CASSLSAGASGEQYF. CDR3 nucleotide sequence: TGTGCCAGCAGCCTATCAGCGGGAGCTTCGGGGGAGCAGTACTTC.

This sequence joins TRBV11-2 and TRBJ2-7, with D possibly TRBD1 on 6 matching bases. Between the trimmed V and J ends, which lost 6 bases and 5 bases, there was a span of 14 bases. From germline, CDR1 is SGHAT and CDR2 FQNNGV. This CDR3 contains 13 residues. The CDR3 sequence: CASRMGQGNEQYF. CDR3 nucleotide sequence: TGTGCCAGCAGGATGGGGCAGGGGAACGAGCAGTACTTC.

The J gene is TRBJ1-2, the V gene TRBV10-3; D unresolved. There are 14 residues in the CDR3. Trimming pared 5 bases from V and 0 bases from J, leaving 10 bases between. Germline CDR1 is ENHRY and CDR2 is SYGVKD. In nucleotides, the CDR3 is TGTGCCATCAGTTTCGATAGAGCTAACTATGGCTACACCTTC. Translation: CAISFDRANYGYTF.

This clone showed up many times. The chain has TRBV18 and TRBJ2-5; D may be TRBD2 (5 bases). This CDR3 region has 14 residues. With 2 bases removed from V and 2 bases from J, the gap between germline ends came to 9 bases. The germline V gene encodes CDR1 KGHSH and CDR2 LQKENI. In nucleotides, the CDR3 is TGTGCCAGCTCACCAAGAGGGTTTCAAGAGACCCAGTACTTC. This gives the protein CASSPRGFQETQYF.

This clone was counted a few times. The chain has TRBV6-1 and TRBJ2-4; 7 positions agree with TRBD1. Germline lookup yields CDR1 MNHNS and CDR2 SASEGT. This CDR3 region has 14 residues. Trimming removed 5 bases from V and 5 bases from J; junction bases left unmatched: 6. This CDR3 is CASSRSGTENIQYF. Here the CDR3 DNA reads TGTGCCAGCAGTCGATCAGGGACAGAAAACATTCAGTACTTC.